These T cell receptor beta chains were read from a single sample in a study of T cells in localized non-small cell lung cancer. TCRdb's table, derived via immunoSEQ multiplex PCR, lists solely in-frame clones and lacks some. The sample holds nearly 40,000 clones, approximately 86% seen once. The source was peripheral blood, collected before any cancer treatment. These receptors all come from a man aged 18 to 49 with stage I lung adenocarcinoma. CDR3s leave out the opening cysteine and the closing phenylalanine or tryptophan. Each record gives: CDR3 length, clone size, J gene, V gene, CDR3 protein. Rows may omit the clone size; those that give it use once, few, many or a size class.

11,NA,TRBJ2-3,TRBV5-1,ASSLAGLSTQY
14,few,TRBJ1-3,TRBV28,ASSLLVRGSGNTIY
12,NA,TRBJ1-2,TRBV5-4,ASSLADRTYGYT
11,NA,TRBJ1-1,TRBV11-1,ASSPWGGTEAF
12,NA,TRBJ2-1,TRBV19,ASSMASGNNEQF
14,NA,TRBJ1-2,TRBV4-2,ASSQEWGATNYGYT
13,once,TRBJ1-1,TRBV7-2,ASSLAPGVYTEAF
12,NA,TRBJ1-1,TRBV4-1,ASSQGPLNTEAF
13,NA,TRBJ1-2,TRBV4-3,ASSQSRGAGYGYT
12,NA,TRBJ2-3,TRBV19,ASSIRDSTDTQY
12,NA,TRBJ2-7,TRBV28,ASTAGQAVYEQY
14,NA,TRBJ1-4,TRBV4-3,ASSATQTGGMGKLF
12,NA,TRBJ1-5,TRBV6-5,ASSPSGRNQPQH
12,NA,TRBJ2-3,TRBV7-3,ASSLAQGTDTQY
12,NA,TRBJ1-4,TRBV2,ASSDLQGTEKLF
13,NA,TRBJ1-1,TRBV2,ASSEGGLGWTEAF
11,few,TRBJ1-6,TRBV9,ASSDEGRSPLH
14,NA,TRBJ2-1,TRBV7-3,ASSLGGARAYNEQF
13,NA,TRBJ2-1,TRBV11-2,ASSPPTNIYNEQF
12,NA,TRBJ2-5,TRBV5-6,ASSLPVGAETQY
11,NA,TRBJ2-1,TRBV23-1,ASSQPTGNEQF
14,few,TRBJ2-2,TRBV7-2,ASSLGPAGGPGELF
13,NA,TRBJ2-2,TRBV19,ASSPRDKNTGELF
12,NA,TRBJ2-5,TRBV19,ASSIDHSAGTQY
13,NA,TRBJ1-2,TRBV6-5,ASSYQGHPNYGYT
8,NA,TRBJ1-2,TRBV20-1,SGQNYGYT
14,NA,TRBJ1-2,TRBV7-9,ASSLDRDIANYGYT
12,NA,TRBJ2-7,TRBV4-1,ASSRGWGRYEQY
14,NA,TRBJ2-1,TRBV5-1,ASTPQPGQGLGEQF
14,NA,TRBJ2-1,TRBV4-1,ASSQEGQGRGGEQF
14,NA,TRBJ1-2,TRBV7-9,ASSLGWADGDGGYT
10,NA,TRBJ2-7,TRBV28,ASSLQGFEQY
12,NA,TRBJ2-5,TRBV7-2,ASSLDGGLKTQY
12,NA,TRBJ1-3,TRBV7-6,ASSGVSDGNTIY
11,once,TRBJ1-5,TRBV2,ASSPQVYQPQH
16,NA,TRBJ2-7,TRBV5-1,ASSLGGTSGGIYYEQY
15,NA,TRBJ2-4,TRBV7-9,ASSLVTAGLAKNIQY
13,NA,TRBJ1-6,TRBV5-1,ASSLASTDNSPLH
12,NA,TRBJ1-2,TRBV10-3,AIPGQFTNYGYT
14,NA,TRBJ2-3,TRBV5-1,ASSLQGAARTDTQY
14,NA,TRBJ2-1,TRBV27,ASSLLGGGYYNEQF
11,once,TRBJ1-1,TRBV30,AWSGSLQTEAF